The clone carrying this TCR beta chain was picked up one time. These data are taken from a study of shared clonotypes between healthy human individuals. This CDR3 comprises 15 residues. Germline CDR1 LGHNA, CDR2 YSLEER. V dropped 1 base and J dropped 4; count of bases not matched to a gene: 7. Profiled with immunoSEQ multiplex PCR; TCRdb holds only in-frame clones, not every one. The sample holds approximately 1.9 million clones, just under 95% seen once. Only CD45RO-negative cells positively selected for CCR7 counted as naive CD8 cells, so terminally differentiated effector memory CD45RA+ cells were excluded.

The chain combines TRBV4-3 with TRBJ2-7; 7 bases align to TRBD2. The sequence was obtained from a man younger than 35 in good health. Some clones in this sample may be carry-over from other donors' samples. The sample comprised naive CD8+ T cells from PBMCs. The CDR3 here is CASSQGLAEGYEQYF. The DNA for the CDR3 is TGCGCCAGCAGCCAAGGGCTAGCGGAAGGATACGAGCAGTACTTC.